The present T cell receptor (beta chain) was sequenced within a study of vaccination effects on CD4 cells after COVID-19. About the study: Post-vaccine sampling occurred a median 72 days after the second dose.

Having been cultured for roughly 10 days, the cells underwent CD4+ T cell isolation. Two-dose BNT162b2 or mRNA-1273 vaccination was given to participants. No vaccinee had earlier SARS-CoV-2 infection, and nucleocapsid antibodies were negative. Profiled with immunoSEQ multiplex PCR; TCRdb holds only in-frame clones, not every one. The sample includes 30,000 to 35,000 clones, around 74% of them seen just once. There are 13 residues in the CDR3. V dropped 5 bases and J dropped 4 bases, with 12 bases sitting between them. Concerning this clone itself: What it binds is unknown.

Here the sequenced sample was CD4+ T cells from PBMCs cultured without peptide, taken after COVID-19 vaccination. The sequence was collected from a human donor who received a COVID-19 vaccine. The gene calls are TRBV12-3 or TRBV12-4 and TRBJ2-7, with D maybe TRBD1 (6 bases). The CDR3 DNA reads TGTGCCAGCAGTCCGGACAGCCAATACGAGCAGTACTTC. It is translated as CASSPDSQYEQYF.